Each of the 32 T cell receptor beta chains below was sequenced from the same sample in a study of blood T cell repertoires in COVID-19. Data came from immunoSEQ multiplex PCR; TCRdb stores just in-frame clones and leaves some out. This table holds about 270,000 clones, approximately 87% found once. Specimen: peripheral blood. Every receptor here comes from a woman younger than 45 with COVID-19, enrolled during active disease.

The CDR3 protein is CASSKRQGGMDTQYF. The CDR3 region has the DNA TGTGCCAGCAGTAAAAGACAGGGCGGGATGGATACGCAGTATTTT. The chain carries TRBV2 and TRBJ2-3; tentatively, D is TRBD1 (7 bases). V dropped 5 bases and J dropped 6 bases, with 18 bases sitting between them. The germline V gene encodes CDR1 SNHLY and CDR2 FYNNEI. The CDR3 loop spans 15 amino acids.

The chain combines TRBV2 with TRBJ2-1; 11 bases fit TRBD2. V shed 3 bases, J shed 5 bases, and the junction held 3 bases outside the gene matches. From germline, CDR1 is SNHLY and CDR2 FYNNEI. The CDR3 runs to 15 residues. CDR3 bases: TGTGCCAGCAGTGACACGGGACTAGCGGACAATGAGCAGTTCTTC. It is translated as CASSDTGLADNEQFF.

CDR3 DNA: TGTGCCAGCTCACCTCAGGGGGGAGCTAACTATGGCTACACCTTC. Its protein product is CASSPQGGANYGYTF. V gene TRBV18 combines with J gene TRBJ1-2; 7 positions match TRBD1. Unmatched junction bases numbered 4, after V lost 3 bases and J lost 0 bases. The CDR3 runs 15 residues. Per the germline V gene, CDR1 is KGHSH and CDR2 is LQKENI. The full variable domain, in which reference TRBV18 and TRBJ1-2 provide the parts outside the CDR3, is NAGVMQNPRHLVRRRGQEARLRCSPMKGHSHVYWYRQLPEEGLKFMVYLQKENIIDESGMPKERFSAEFPKEGPSILRIQQVVRGDSAAYFCASSPQGGANYGYTFGSGTRLTVV.

The chain carries TRBV3-1 (or the pseudogene TRBV3-2) and TRBJ2-1, with TRBD1 matching over 9 bases. The CDR3 sequence is 14 residues long. Trimming cost V 6 bases and J 10 bases; bases outside gene matches: 10. Germline V gene sequence: CDR1 LGHDT, CDR2 YNNKEL (reference sequence). The CDR3 DNA reads as TGTGCCAGCAGTCGGACAGGGGCGGCTCGGGAGCAGTTCTTC. Protein sequence: CASSRTGAAREQFF.

V gene TRBV13 combines with J gene TRBJ2-7; 9 nucleotides align to TRBD2. Germline CDR1 is PRHDT and CDR2 is FYEKMQ (reference sequence). CDR3 length equals 17 residues. Germline trimming cut 0 bases from V and 1 base from J; bases unmatched to any gene: 7. The DNA for the CDR3 is TGTGCCAGCAGCTTAGGAGGTCCGGGACTAGCTTCCTACGAGCAGTACTTC. Protein product: CASSLGGPGLASYEQYF.

The chain links TRBV4-1 to TRBJ2-6; 7 bases map to TRBD1. CDR3 size: 18 residues. Per the germline V gene, CDR1 is MGHRA and CDR2 is YSYEKL. V lost 1 base to trimming and J lost 0 bases; unmatched junction nucleotides: 6. The DNA for the CDR3 is TGCGCCAGCAGCCAAGCGGGACAGCGAAACTCTGGGGCCAACGTCCTGACTTTC. Translation gives CASSQAGQRNSGANVLTF.

This rearrangement joins TRBV6-6 to TRBJ2-1; no clear D. The CDR3 runs to 12 residues. CDR1 and CDR2 (germline): MNHNY, SVGAGI (reference sequence). V was pared by 5 bases and J by 6 bases, with 8 bases between. This CDR3 reads CASSHLSNEQFF. Written as DNA, the CDR3 is TGTGCCAGCAGTCATCTAAGCAATGAGCAGTTCTTC.

This chain uses TRBV5-1 with TRBJ2-1; TRBD1 aligns across 7 bases. The length of the CDR3 is 16 residues. CDR1 is SGHRS and CDR2 is YFSETQ in the germline V gene. Unmatched junction bases numbered 8, after V lost 3 bases and J lost 2 bases. CDR3: CASSYEQGIAYNEQFF. In DNA, the CDR3 is TGCGCCAGCAGCTACGAACAGGGGATTGCCTACAATGAGCAGTTCTTC.

The CDR3 loop reads CASSLFLDRGPNYTF. The CDR3 nucleotides read TGTGCCAGCAGCTTGTTTCTAGACAGGGGGCCGAACTACACCTTC. This chain connects TRBV5-4 to TRBJ1-2, with 10 nucleotides matching TRBD1. This CDR3 comprises 15 residues. Germline V gene lookup returns CDR1 SGHNT and CDR2 YYREEE (reference sequence). With V trimmed by 1 base and J by 10 bases, 10 bases remained unmatched.

V and J are TRBV7-2 and TRBJ2-1, with a weak D call TRBD2 (5 bases). V was trimmed by 4 bases and J by 6 bases, leaving 16 bases between them. This CDR3 is 15 amino acids long. Germline V gene sequence: CDR1 SGHTA, CDR2 FQGNSA. CDR3 region: CASSSLGDYVNEQFF. As DNA, the CDR3 is TGTGCCAGCAGCTCCCTCGGAGACTATGTCAATGAGCAGTTCTTC.

This chain uses TRBV19 with TRBJ1-2, with D unclear. Trimming pared 5 bases from V and 4 bases from J, leaving 14 bases between. Germline V CDR1 and CDR2: LNHDA, SQIVND (reference sequence). The CDR3 consists of 14 residues. The DNA for the CDR3 is TGTGCCAGTAGTCCACGGGTACTGATCTATGGCTACACCTTC. It yields the protein CASSPRVLIYGYTF.

V is TRBV28 and J is TRBJ1-3; tentatively, D is TRBD1 (6 bases). The CDR3 runs 15 residues. The V gene lost 10 bases and the J gene lost 0 bases, with 16 bases spanning the gap. Germline CDR1 and CDR2: MDHEN and SYDVKM. Written as DNA, the CDR3 is TGTGCCATTAAACCACAAGGGGGCTCTGGAAACACCATATATTTT. It translates to CAIKPQGGSGNTIYF.

The rearrangement joins TRBV5-1 to TRBJ1-4, with 7 bases lining up with TRBD1. The germline gives CDR1 SGHRS, CDR2 YFSETQ. CDR3 length: 15 residues. The ends lost 3 bases at V and 2 bases at J; junction bases unmatched: 4. The CDR3 DNA reads TGCGCCAGCAGCTCAGACAGGGCCACTAATGAAAAACTGTTTTTT. Its translation: CASSSDRATNEKLFF.

This clone was counted between two and nine times. The chain joins TRBV19 to TRBJ1-1, with 7 positions matching TRBD1. J was trimmed by 4 bases and V by 7 bases; bases with no gene match: 6. Germline V gene lookup returns CDR1 LNHDA and CDR2 SQIVND (reference sequence). CDR3 size: 13 residues. CDR3 sequence (DNA): TGTGCCAGTAACCCCACAGGGGCCACTGAAGCTTTCTTT. Its protein product is CASNPTGATEAFF.

The V and J genes are TRBV20-1 and TRBJ1-2; TRBD1 matches at 7 bases. CDR3 length equals 11 residues. The V and J ends lost 4 bases and 7 bases, in that order; junction bases with no gene match: 3. Germline V gives CDR1 DFQATT, CDR2 SNEGSKA (reference sequence). The CDR3 reads CSATGTVGYTF. DNA of the CDR3: TGCAGTGCTACCGGGACAGTTGGCTACACCTTC.

This chain uses TRBV6-5 with TRBJ1-2; 8 nucleotides match TRBD1. Germline lookup yields CDR1 MNHEY and CDR2 SVGAGI. The J segment lost 4 bases and the V segment lost 5 bases, leaving 9 bases of the junction unmatched. The CDR3 has 15 amino acids. As DNA, the CDR3 is TGTGCCAGCAGTCCAGAGACAGGGGCCGTCTATGGCTACACCTTC. It is translated as CASSPETGAVYGYTF.

The V and J genes are TRBV6-5 and TRBJ2-3; the match to TRBD1 covers 7 bases. The germline V gene encodes CDR1 MNHEY and CDR2 SVGAGI. V trimming: 6 bases; J trimming: 7 bases; junction bases outside the gene matches: 10. This CDR3 comprises 14 residues. CDR3 sequence (DNA): TGTGCCAGCAGGGGAGCAGACAGGGTATATACGCAGTATTTT. It specifies CASRGADRVYTQYF.

The chain is built from TRBV19 and TRBJ2-1, with 11 nucleotides matching TRBD2. Germline V CDR1 and CDR2: LNHDA, SQIVND (reference sequence). V lost 8 bases to trimming and J lost 9 bases; unmatched junction nucleotides: 6. The CDR3 length is 13 residues. CDR3 DNA: TGTGCCAGTGATATAGCGGGGGGGAGTGAGCAGTTCTTC. Translated, it gives CASDIAGGSEQFF.

J is TRBJ1-4 and V is TRBV7-9; 11 nucleotides line up with TRBD1. Trimming removed 2 bases from V and 0 bases from J; junction bases left unmatched: 5. The CDR3 totals 18 residues. Germline CDR1 SEHNR, CDR2 FQNEAQ (reference sequence). CDR3 sequence (DNA): TGTGCCAGCAGCTTAATTAAGGGACAGGGGGCAACTAATGAAAAACTGTTTTTT. This translates into CASSLIKGQGATNEKLFF.

The chain uses TRBV19 and TRBJ2-3; 7 bases map to TRBD1. Trimming removed 6 bases from V and 1 base from J; junction bases left unmatched: 19. Germline-derived CDR1 and CDR2 are LNHDA and SQIVND (reference sequence). The CDR3 sequence is 19 residues long. The CDR3 here is CASSYRGRGEIPGTDTQYF. CDR3 DNA: TGTGCCAGTAGCTACAGGGGAAGAGGCGAAATTCCCGGCACAGATACGCAGTATTTT. Variable domain in full (rest from reference TRBV19 and TRBJ2-3): DGGITQSPKYLFRKEGQNVTLSCEQNLNHDAMYWYRQDPGQGLRLIYYSQIVNDFQKGDIAEGYSVSREKKESFPLTVTSAQKNPTAFYLCASSYRGRGEIPGTDTQYFGPGTRLTVL.

V usage is TRBV4-1 and J usage is TRBJ1-4; tentatively, D is TRBD1 (5 bases). CDR1 and CDR2 (germline): MGHRA, YSYEKL. The CDR3 extends over 16 amino acids. The V end lost 6 bases, the J end lost 5 bases, and 19 bases lay between the germline ends. The CDR3 nucleotides are TGCGCCAGCAGTCCCGGGACTGCGGGGGGAAATGAAAAACTGTTTTTT. Translated, it gives CASSPGTAGGNEKLFF.

In this sample, this clone turned up once. V is TRBV11-2 and J is TRBJ1-1; 7 bases align to TRBD1. The J segment lost 3 bases and the V segment lost 5 bases, leaving 12 bases of the junction unmatched. CDR3 length: 16 residues. CDR1 SGHAT and CDR2 FQNNGV come from the germline V gene. CDR3 bases: TGTGCCAGCAGCCGCCACAAGGACAGGAGACACACTGAAGCTTTCTTT. Protein: CASSRHKDRRHTEAFF.

V gene TRBV27 combines with J gene TRBJ1-6, with D perhaps TRBD1 (6 bases). Trimming took 1 base from V and 6 from J, leaving 10 bases between them. This CDR3 has 15 amino acids. Germline V gene lookup returns CDR1 MNHEY and CDR2 SMNVEV (reference sequence). This chain's CDR3 is CASSLLGASNSPLHF. The CDR3 DNA follows: TGTGCCAGCAGTTTATTGGGGGCGAGTAATTCACCCCTCCACTTT.

The J gene is TRBJ1-1, the V gene TRBV7-9; possibly TRBD1 for D (5 bases). Trimming removed 2 bases from V and 5 bases from J, with 12 bases in between. This CDR3 region has 14 residues. CDR1 and CDR2 from the germline V gene are SEHNR and FQNEAQ (reference sequence). CDR3 in DNA: TGTGCCAGCAGCTTAAATCACGGGGGAACTGAAGCTTTCTTT. It is translated as CASSLNHGGTEAFF.

The V gene is TRBV27, the J gene TRBJ2-7, with D tentatively TRBD2 (7 bases). Germline V CDR1 and CDR2: MNHEY, SMNVEV (reference sequence). V was clipped by 3 bases and J by 0 bases, with 12 bases between them. The CDR3 contains 15 residues. The CDR3 sequence is CASSLGGGPSYEQYF. The CDR3 region has the DNA TGTGCCAGCAGTTTGGGGGGGGGCCCCTCCTACGAGCAGTACTTC.

The V gene is TRBV7-9, the J gene TRBJ1-1; weak D call: TRBD1 (5 bases). Germline values: CDR1 SEHNR, CDR2 FQNEAQ (reference sequence). The V gene lost 1 base and the J gene lost 1 base, with 13 bases spanning the gap. The CDR3 has 16 amino acids. The CDR3 DNA follows: TGTGCCAGCAGCTTAGGTACTTTGGGGCCGAACACTGAAGCTTTCTTT. Translating gives CASSLGTLGPNTEAFF. The full variable domain, with the rest looked up from reference TRBV7-9 and TRBJ1-1, is DTGVSQNPRHKITKRGQNVTFRCDPISEHNRLYWYRQTLGQGPEFLTYFQNEAQLEKSRLLSDRFSAERPKGSFSTLEIQRTEQGDSAMYLCASSLGTLGPNTEAFFGQGTRLTVV.

The chain joins TRBV5-1 to TRBJ2-4, with no clear D. V was clipped by 1 base and J by 5 bases, with 13 bases between them. The germline V gene encodes CDR1 SGHRS and CDR2 YFSETQ. CDR3 length: 15 residues. CDR3 sequence reads: CASSLRSTYQNIQYF. The CDR3 bases are TGCGCCAGCAGCTTGAGGTCGACATATCAAAACATTCAGTACTTC.

The V and J genes are TRBV10-1 and TRBJ2-1; 7 bases map to TRBD2. Unmatched junction bases numbered 9, after V lost 10 bases and J lost 3 bases. The CDR3 spans 14 residues. Per the germline V gene, CDR1 is WNHNN and CDR2 is SYGVQD (reference sequence). CDR3 nucleotide sequence: TGCGCCACCGGGAGCGGGGAGAACTACAATGAGCAGTTCTTC. It codes for CATGSGENYNEQFF.

The V gene is TRBV1, the J gene TRBJ2-1; the D call TRBD2 from the table was never checked on the DNA. TRBV1 is a pseudogene segment. This CDR3 region has 16 residues. The CDR3 nucleotides are TGCACCAGCAGCCAAGATCAGGCGGGGGGATACAATGAGCAGTTCTTC. Its translation is CTSSQDQAGGYNEQFF.

In the case of this clone: At one of its ends the junction is not consistent with the germline gene, which may arise from a read error. J is TRBJ2-1 and V is TRBV6-6; D is unresolved. The germline gives CDR1 MNHNY, CDR2 SVGAGI (reference sequence). This CDR3 is built from 14 residues. The CDR3 loop is CASSYSIGKPVAVF. CDR3 nucleotides: TGTGCCAGCAGTTACTCGATAGGCAAGCCGGTTGCGGTCTTC.

J is TRBJ1-3 and V is TRBV14; D is perhaps TRBD1 (6 bases). The CDR3 spans 14 residues. Germline V gene sequence: CDR1 SGHDN, CDR2 FVKESK. Trimming shortened V by 5 bases and J by 4 bases, and 12 bases separated the two germline ends. CDR3 nucleotides: TGTGCCAGCAGCATACAGGGTGGCGGAAACACCATATATTTT. It is translated as CASSIQGGGNTIYF. The complete variable domain, with remaining parts taken from reference TRBV14 and TRBJ1-3, reads EAGVTQFPSHSVIEKGQTVTLRCDPISGHDNLYWYRRVMGKEIKFLLHFVKESKQDESGMPNNRFLAERTGGTYSTLKVQPAELEDSGVYFCASSIQGGGNTIYFGEGSWLTVV.

The J gene is TRBJ2-5, the V gene TRBV2; the match to TRBD2 covers 7 bases. CDR3 length: 14 residues. Trimming took 7 bases from V and 2 from J; bases not matched to a gene: 7. Germline V gene sequence: CDR1 SNHLY, CDR2 FYNNEI. CDR3 loop: CASTGASGQETQYF. For the CDR3, the DNA is TGTGCCAGCACCGGGGCTAGCGGTCAAGAGACCCAGTACTTC.